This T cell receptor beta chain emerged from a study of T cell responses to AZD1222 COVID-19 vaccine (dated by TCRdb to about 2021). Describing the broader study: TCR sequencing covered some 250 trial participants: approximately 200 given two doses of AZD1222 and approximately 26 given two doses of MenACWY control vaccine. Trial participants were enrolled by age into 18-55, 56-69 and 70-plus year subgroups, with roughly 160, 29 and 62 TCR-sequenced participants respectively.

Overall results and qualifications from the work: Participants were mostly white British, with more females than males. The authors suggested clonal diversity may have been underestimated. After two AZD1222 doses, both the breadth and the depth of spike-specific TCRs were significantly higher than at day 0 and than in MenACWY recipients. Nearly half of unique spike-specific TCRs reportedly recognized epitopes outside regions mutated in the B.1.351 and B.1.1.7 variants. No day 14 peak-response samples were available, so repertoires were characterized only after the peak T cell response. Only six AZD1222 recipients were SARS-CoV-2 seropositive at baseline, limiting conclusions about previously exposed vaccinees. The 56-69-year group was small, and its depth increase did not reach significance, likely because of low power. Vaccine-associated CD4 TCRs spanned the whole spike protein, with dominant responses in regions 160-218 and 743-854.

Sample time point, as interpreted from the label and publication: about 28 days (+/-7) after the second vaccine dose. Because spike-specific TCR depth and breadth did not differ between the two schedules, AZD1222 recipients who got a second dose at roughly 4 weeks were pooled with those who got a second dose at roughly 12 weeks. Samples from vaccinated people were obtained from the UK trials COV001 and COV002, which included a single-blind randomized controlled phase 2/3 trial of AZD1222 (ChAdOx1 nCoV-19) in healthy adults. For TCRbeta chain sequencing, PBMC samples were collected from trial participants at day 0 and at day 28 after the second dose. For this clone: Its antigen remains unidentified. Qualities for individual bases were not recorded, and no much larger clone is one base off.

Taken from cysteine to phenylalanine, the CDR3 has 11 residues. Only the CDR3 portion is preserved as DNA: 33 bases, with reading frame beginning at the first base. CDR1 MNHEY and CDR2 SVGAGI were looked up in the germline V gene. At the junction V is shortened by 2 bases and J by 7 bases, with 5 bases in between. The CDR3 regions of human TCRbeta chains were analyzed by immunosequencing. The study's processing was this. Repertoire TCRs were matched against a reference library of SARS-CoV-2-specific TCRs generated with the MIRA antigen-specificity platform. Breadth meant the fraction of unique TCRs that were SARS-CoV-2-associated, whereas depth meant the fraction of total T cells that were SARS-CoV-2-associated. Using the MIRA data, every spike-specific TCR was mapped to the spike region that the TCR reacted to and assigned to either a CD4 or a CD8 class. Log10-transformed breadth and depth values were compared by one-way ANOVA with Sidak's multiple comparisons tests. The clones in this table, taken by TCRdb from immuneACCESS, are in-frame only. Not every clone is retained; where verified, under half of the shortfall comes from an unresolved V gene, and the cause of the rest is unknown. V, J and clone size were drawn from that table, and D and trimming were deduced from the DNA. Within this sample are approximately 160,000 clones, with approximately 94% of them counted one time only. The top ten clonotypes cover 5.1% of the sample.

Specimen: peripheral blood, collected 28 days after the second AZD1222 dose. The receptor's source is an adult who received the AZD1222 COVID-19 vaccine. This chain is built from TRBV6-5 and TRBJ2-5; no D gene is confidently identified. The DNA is TGTGCCAGCAGTTACGGTGCGACCCAGTACTTC. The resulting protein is CASSYGATQYF.